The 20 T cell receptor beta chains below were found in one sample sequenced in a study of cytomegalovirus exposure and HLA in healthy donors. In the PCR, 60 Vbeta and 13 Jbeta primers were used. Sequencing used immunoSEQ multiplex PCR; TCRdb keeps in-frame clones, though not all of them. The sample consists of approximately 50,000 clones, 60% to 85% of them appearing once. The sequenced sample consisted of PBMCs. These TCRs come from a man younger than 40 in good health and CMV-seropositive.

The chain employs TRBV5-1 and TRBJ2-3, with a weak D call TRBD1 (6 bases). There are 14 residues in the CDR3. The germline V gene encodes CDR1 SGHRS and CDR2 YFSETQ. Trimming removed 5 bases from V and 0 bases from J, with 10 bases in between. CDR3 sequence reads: CASRGALSTDTQYF. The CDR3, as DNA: TGCGCCAGCAGGGGGGCTCTAAGCACAGATACGCAGTATTTT.

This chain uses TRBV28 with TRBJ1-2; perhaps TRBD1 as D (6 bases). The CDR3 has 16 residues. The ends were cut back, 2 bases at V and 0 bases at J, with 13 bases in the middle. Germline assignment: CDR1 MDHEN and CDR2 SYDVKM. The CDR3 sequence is CASSLLGGPTNYGYTF. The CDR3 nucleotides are TGTGCCAGCAGTTTACTGGGGGGGCCTACTAACTATGGCTACACCTTC.

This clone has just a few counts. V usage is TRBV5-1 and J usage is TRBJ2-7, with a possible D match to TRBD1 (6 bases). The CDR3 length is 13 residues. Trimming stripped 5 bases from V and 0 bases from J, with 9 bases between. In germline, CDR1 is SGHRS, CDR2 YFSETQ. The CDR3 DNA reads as TGCGCCAGCAGATCGGACAGCTCCTACGAGCAGTACTTC. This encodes CASRSDSSYEQYF.

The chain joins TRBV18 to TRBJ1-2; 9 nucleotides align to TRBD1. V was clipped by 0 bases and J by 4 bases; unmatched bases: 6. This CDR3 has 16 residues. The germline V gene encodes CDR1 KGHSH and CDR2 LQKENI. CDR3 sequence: CASSPPRTGASYGYTF. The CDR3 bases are TGTGCCAGCTCACCACCCCGGACAGGGGCGAGCTATGGCTACACCTTC.

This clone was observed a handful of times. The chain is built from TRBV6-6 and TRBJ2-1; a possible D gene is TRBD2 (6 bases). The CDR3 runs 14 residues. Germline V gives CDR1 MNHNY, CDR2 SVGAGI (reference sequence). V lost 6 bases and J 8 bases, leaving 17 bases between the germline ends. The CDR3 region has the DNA TGTGCCAGCAGACTAGCACCTAGCCAGGATGAGCAGTTCTTC. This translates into CASRLAPSQDEQFF.

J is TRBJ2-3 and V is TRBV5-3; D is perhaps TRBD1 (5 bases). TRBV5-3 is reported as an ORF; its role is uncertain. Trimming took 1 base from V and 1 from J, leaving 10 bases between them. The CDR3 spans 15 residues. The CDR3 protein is CARSLFQGGTDTQYF. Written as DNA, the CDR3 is TGTGCCAGAAGCTTGTTCCAGGGTGGCACAGATACGCAGTATTTT.

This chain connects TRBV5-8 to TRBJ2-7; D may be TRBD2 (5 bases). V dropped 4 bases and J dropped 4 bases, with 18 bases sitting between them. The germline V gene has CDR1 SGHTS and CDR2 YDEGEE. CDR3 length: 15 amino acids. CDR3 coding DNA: TGTGCCAGCAGCCCTCGGAATAGGGAGTGGTACGAGCAGTACTTC. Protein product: CASSPRNREWYEQYF.

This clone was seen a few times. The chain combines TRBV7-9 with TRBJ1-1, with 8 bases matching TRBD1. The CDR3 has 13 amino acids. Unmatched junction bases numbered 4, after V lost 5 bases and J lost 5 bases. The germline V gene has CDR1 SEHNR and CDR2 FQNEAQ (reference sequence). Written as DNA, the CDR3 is TGTGCCAGCAGCAACGGACAGGGAACTGAAGCTTTCTTT. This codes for CASSNGQGTEAFF.

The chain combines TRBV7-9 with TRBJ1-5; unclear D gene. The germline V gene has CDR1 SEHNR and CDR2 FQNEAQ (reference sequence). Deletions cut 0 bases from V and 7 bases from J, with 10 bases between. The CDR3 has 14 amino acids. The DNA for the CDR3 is TGTGCCAGCAGCTTAGCGGGAGGAGGGCAGCCCCAGCATTTT. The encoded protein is CASSLAGGGQPQHF.

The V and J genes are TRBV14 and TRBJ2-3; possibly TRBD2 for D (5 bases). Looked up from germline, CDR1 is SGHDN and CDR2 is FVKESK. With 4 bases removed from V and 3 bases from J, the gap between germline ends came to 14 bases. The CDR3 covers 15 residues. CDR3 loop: CASSRFAGGTDTQYF. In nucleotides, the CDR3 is TGTGCCAGCAGCCGTTTTGCGGGTGGGACAGATACGCAGTATTTT.

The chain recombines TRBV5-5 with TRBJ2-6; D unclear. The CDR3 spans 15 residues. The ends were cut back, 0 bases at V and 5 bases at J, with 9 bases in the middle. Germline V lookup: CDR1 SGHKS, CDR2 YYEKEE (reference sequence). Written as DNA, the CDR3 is TGTGCCAGCAGCTTGGACAGTGAGCGGGCCAACGTCCTGACTTTC. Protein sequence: CASSLDSERANVLTF.

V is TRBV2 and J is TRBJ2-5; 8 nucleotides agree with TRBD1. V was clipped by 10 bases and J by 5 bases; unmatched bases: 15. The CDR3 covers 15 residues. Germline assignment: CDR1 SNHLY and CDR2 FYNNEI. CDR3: CATPYGSRQGETQYF. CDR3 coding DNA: TGTGCCACCCCTTATGGGAGTCGACAGGGGGAGACCCAGTACTTC.

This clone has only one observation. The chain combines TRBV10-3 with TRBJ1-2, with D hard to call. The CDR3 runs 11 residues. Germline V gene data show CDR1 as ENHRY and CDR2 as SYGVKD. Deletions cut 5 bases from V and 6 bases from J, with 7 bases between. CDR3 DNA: TGTGCCATCAGTAACGGGGATGGCTACACCTTC. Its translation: CAISNGDGYTF.

The CDR3 DNA reads as TGCGCCAGCAGCTGGGACGGGAGCACCTACGAGCAGTACTTC. Protein sequence: CASSWDGSTYEQYF. This sequence joins TRBV5-1 and TRBJ2-7, with TRBD2 as a possible D gene (6 bases). The CDR3 loop spans 14 amino acids. CDR1 and CDR2 from the germline V gene are SGHRS and YFSETQ. Trimming shortened V by 3 bases and J by 2 bases, and 12 bases separated the two germline ends. Drawing the rest from reference TRBV5-1 and TRBJ2-7, the complete variable domain is KAGVTQTPRYLIKTRGQQVTLSCSPISGHRSVSWYQQTPGQGLQFLFEYFSETQRNKGNFPGRFSGRQFSNSRSEMNVSTLELGDSALYLCASSWDGSTYEQYFGPGTRLTVT.

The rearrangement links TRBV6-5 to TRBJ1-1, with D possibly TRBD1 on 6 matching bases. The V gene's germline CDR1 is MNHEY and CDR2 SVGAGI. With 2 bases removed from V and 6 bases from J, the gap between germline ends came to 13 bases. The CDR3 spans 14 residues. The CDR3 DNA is TGTGCCAGCAGTTACGGTGGGGGCGGCGCTGAAGCTTTCTTT. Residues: CASSYGGGGAEAFF.

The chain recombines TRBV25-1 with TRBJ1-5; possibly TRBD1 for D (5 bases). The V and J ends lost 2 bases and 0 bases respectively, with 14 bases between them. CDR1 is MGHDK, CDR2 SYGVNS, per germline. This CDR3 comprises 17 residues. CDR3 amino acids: CASSEGGLVASNQPQHF. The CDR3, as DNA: TGTGCCAGCAGTGAAGGGGGGTTGGTCGCTAGCAATCAGCCCCAGCATTTT.

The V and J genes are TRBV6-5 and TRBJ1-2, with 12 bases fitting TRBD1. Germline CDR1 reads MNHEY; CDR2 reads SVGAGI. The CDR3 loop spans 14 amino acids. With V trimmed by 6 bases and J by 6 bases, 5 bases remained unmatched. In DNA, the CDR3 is TGTGCCAGCAGCACCGGGACAGGGGGCGATGGCTACACCTTC. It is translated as CASSTGTGGDGYTF.

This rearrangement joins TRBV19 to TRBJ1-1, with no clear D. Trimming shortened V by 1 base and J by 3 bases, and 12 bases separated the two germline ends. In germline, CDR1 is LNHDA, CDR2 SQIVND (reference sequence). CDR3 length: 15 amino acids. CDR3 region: CASSIGLTRDTEAFF. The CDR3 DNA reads TGTGCCAGTAGTATAGGGCTAACGCGGGACACTGAAGCTTTCTTT.

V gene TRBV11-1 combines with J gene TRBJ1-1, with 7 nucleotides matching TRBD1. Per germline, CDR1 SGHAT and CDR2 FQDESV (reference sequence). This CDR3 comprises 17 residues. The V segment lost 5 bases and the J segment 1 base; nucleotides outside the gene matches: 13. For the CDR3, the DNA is TGTGCCAGCAGCCTTTATAACAGGGGTTTGGCGAACACTGAAGCTTTCTTT. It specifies CASSLYNRGLANTEAFF.

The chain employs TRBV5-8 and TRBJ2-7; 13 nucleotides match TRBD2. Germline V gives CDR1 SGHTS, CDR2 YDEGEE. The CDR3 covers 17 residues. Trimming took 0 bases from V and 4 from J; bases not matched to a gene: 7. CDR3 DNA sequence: TGTGCCAGCAGCTTGGCCCGGACTAGCGGGGGAATTTACGAGCAGTACTTC. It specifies CASSLARTSGGIYEQYF. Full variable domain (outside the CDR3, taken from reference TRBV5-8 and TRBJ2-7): EAGVTQSPTHLIKTRGQQATLRCSPISGHTSVYWYQQALGLGLQFLLWYDEGEERNRGNFPPRFSGRQFPNYSSELNVNALELEDSALYLCASSLARTSGGIYEQYFGPGTRLTVT.